This T cell receptor (beta chain) was captured in a study of identical twins. Whole-study results and caveats: Cross-sectional statistics underpinned the conclusions; the same donors were not followed. Invariant populations such as MAIT and iNKT cells could partly muddle zero-insertion analyses.

Points on this clonotype: The target antigen is unknown.

TCRdb independently ran MiXCR on the 5' RACE reads; one entry per CDR3 protein. The table lists fewer than 900,000 distinct CDR3 sequences, 15% to 20% of them singletons. Germline-derived CDR1 and CDR2 are SGHVS and FNYEAQ. This CDR3 comprises 15 residues. V lost 2 bases and J 2 bases, leaving 11 bases between the germline ends. Separately, the same data were catalogued under a study of T cells expressing NK-cell markers. That source reports: Sorted CD3+CD56+NKG2C+, CD3+CD56+NKG2C- and CD3+CD56-NKG2C+ T cells supplied TCR beta repertoires. Dominant NKG2C+ clonotypes made up roughly 1.0-8% of CD8+ T cells in roughly 6 donors.

This chain links TRBV7-6 with TRBJ2-3, with a tentative D call TRBD2 (6 bases). The receptor comes from a woman under 30 in good health. Sample: PBMCs. The CDR3 bases are TGTGCCAGCAGCTTACGGGACTCCAACACAGATACGCAGTATTTT. It encodes CASSLRDSNTDTQYF.